Below, 5 T cell receptor beta chains from the same sample are listed, as sequenced in a study of T-cell reconstitution after alpha-beta-depleted transplantation in children. It was with unique molecular identifiers that the TCRbeta library was prepared. MiXCR was run by TCRdb on the PCR reads, yielding one entry per CDR3 protein. The profile shows about 110,000 distinct CDR3 sequences, about 6.4% of them singletons. The starting material was PBMCs, mostly from graft donor cells, obtained 360 days after TCRalphabeta/CD19-depleted stem cell transplant. The receptors originated from a male patient between 2 and 10 years old who had a stem cell transplant for acute lymphoblastic leukemia, so the T cells may come from the graft donor.

This clonotype was found many times. The chain has TRBV13 and TRBJ2-5; D unresolved. Germline V CDR1 and CDR2: PRHDT, FYEKMQ (reference sequence). The CDR3 is made up of 11 amino acids. Trimming cost V 3 bases and J 5 bases, with 4 bases left between them. The CDR3 protein is CASSFEETQYF. The DNA for the CDR3 is TGTGCCAGCAGCTTCGAGGAGACCCAGTACTTC.

This clonotype showed up just a few times. This sequence joins TRBV7-8 and TRBJ2-7; 7 positions match TRBD1. V gave up 5 bases and J gave up 2 bases; unmatched junction bases: 6. The CDR3 is 14 amino acids. Germline loops: CDR1 SGHVS, CDR2 FQNEAQ. CDR3 sequence: CASSVRDSTYEQYF. In DNA, the CDR3 is TGTGCCAGCAGCGTCCGGGACAGCACCTACGAGCAGTACTTC.

A remark on this clonotype: A much larger clone differs from this one at a single base, so this may be a read error. CDR3 residues: CTSSFPRARATEAFF. The DNA of the CDR3 is TGTACCAGCAGCTTTCCACGCGCGAGGGCCACTGAAGCTTTCTTT. J is TRBJ1-1 and V is TRBV7-8; D gene ambiguous. The CDR3 is 15 residues long. CDR1 and CDR2 (germline): SGHVS, FQNEAQ. The full variable domain, completed using reference TRBV7-8 and TRBJ1-1, is GAGVSQSPRYKVAKRGQDVALRCDPISGHVSLFWYQQALGQGPEFLTYFQNEAQLDKSGLPSDRFFAERPEGSVSTLKIQRTQQEDSAVYLCTSSFPRARATEAFFGQGTRLTVV.

This clonotype was seen ten or more times. J is TRBJ2-1 and V is TRBV4-3; TRBD2 matches 7 bases. This CDR3 contains 15 residues. J was trimmed by 8 bases and V by 0 bases; bases with no gene match: 7. Germline CDR1 reads LGHNA; CDR2 reads YSLEER. The CDR3 nucleotides are TGCGCCAGCAGCCAAGATACCGGGAGGAGGGATGAGCAGTTCTTC. Translated: CASSQDTGRRDEQFF.

This clonotype was seen ten or more times. The chain is built from TRBV6-1 and TRBJ2-7, with a possible D match to TRBD2 (6 bases). CDR1 and CDR2 (germline): MNHNS, SASEGT. This CDR3 has 15 residues. V was clipped by 7 bases and J by 3 bases, with 19 bases between them. The CDR3, as DNA: TGTGCCAGCACCAGCTCCGGGAGCCCCCACTACGAGCAGTACTTC. Its translation is CASTSSGSPHYEQYF.